This T cell receptor (beta chain) was found in a study of post-analysis software for immune sequencing data. Study summary: Clinical courses comprised relapsing-remitting, secondary progressive and progressive-relapsing multiple sclerosis. Study conclusions and caveats: By F measure, samples from a shared preparation batch strongly co-clustered. Roughly five TRBV segments appeared more often in patients than in controls, and TRBV5-6, TRBV5-1 and TRBV20-1 were among these.

Tagging with unique molecular identifiers was a feature of the TCR beta cDNA libraries. Out of roughly 0.85 to 11 million T cells, 450,000 to 600,000 cDNA molecules were generated. TCRdb recomputed calls from the PCR reads with MiXCR, one row per CDR3 protein. The sample includes 400,000 to 500,000 distinct CDR3 sequences, more than 30% of them seen just once. A remark on this clonotype: Its cognate antigen is unknown.

CDR1 is MNHEY and CDR2 is SMNVEV in the germline V gene (reference sequence). The V end lost 7 bases, the J end lost 1 base, and 11 bases lay between the germline ends. The CDR3 runs to 13 residues. The receptor's source is a girl aged 2 to 9 with multiple sclerosis. The V gene is TRBV27, the J gene TRBJ2-7, with D possibly called TRBD1 or TRBD2 (6 bases each). Sequenced: blood. CDR3 sequence reads: CASKGGRSYEQYF. CDR3 coding DNA: TGTGCCAGCAAGGGGGGCAGATCCTACGAGCAGTACTTC.